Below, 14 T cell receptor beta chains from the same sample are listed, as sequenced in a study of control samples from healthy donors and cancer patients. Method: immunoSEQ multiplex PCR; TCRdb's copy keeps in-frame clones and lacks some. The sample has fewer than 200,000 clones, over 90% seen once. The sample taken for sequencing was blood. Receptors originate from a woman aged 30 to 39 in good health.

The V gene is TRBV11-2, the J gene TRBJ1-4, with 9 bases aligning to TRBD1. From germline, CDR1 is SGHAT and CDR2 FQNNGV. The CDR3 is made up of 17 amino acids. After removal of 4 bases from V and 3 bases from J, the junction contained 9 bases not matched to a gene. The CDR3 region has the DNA TGTGCCAGCAGCTCGTCCCGGGACAGGGATTCTAATGAAAAACTGTTTTTT. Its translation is CASSSSRDRDSNEKLFF. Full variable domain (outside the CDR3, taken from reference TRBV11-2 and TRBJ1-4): EAGVAQSPRYKIIEKRQSVAFWCNPISGHATLYWYQQILGQGPKLLIQFQNNGVVDDSQLPKDRFSAERLKGVDSTLKIQPAKLEDSAVYLCASSSSRDRDSNEKLFFGSGTQLSVL.

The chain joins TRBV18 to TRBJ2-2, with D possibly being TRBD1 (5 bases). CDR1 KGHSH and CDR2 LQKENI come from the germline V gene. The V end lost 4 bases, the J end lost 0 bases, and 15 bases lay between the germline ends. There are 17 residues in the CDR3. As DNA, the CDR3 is TGTGCCAGCTCACGCGATTTAGGGGATACGAACACCGGGGAGCTGTTTTTT. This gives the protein CASSRDLGDTNTGELFF.

This CDR3 is CASSLVGRATNEKLFF. The CDR3, as DNA: TGCGCCAGCAGCTTAGTGGGGCGAGCAACTAATGAAAAACTGTTTTTT. This sequence joins TRBV5-1 and TRBJ1-4; the D gene is possibly TRBD1 (5 bases). Germline V gene sequence: CDR1 SGHRS, CDR2 YFSETQ. V dropped 2 bases and J dropped 0 bases, with 11 bases sitting between them. The CDR3 is 16 residues long.

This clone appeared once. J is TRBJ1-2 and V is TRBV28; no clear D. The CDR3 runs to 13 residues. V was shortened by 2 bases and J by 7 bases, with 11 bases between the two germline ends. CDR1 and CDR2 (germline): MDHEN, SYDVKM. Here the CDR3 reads CASSLRRSGGYTF. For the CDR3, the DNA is TGTGCCAGCAGTTTACGACGGAGTGGTGGCTACACCTTC.

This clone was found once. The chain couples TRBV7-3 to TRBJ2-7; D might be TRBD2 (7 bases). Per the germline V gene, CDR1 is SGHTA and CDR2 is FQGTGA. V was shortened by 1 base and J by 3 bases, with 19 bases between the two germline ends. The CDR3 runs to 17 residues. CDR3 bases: TGTGCCAGCAGCTTAAGGGGGGGCCAGGGATCCGTCTACGAGCAGTACTTC. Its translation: CASSLRGGQGSVYEQYF.

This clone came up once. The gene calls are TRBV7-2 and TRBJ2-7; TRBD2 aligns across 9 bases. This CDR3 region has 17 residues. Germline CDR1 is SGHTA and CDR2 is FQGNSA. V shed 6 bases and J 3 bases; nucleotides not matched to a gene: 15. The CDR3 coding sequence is TGTGCCAGCAGATATAGTGGCCTAGCGGGGCGCTTCTACGAGCAGTACTTC. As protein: CASRYSGLAGRFYEQYF.

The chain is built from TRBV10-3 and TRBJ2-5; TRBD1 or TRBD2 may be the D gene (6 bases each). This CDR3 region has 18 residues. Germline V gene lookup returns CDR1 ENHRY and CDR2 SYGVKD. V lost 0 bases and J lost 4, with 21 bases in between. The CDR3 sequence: CAISESGGGLGSGETQYF. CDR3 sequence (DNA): TGTGCCATCAGTGAGTCCGGTGGGGGGCTAGGGAGCGGAGAGACCCAGTACTTC.

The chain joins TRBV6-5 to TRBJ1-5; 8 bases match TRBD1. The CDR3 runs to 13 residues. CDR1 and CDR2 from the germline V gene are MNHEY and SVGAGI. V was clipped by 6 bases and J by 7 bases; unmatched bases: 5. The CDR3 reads CASSGQGTQPQHF. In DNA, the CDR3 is TGTGCCAGCAGCGGACAGGGCACCCAGCCCCAGCATTTT.

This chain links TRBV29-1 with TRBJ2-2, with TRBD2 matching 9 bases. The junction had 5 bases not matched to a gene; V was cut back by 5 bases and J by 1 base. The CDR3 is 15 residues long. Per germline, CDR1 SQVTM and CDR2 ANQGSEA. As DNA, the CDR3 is TGCAGCGTTTCCCGACTAGCGGAGAACACCGGGGAGCTGTTTTTT. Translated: CSVSRLAENTGELFF.

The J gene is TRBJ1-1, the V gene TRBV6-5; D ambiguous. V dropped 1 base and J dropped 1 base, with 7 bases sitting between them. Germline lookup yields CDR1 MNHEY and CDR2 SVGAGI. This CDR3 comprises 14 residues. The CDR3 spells CASSYLAQNTEAFF. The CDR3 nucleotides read TGTGCCAGCAGTTACTTGGCGCAGAACACTGAAGCTTTCTTT.

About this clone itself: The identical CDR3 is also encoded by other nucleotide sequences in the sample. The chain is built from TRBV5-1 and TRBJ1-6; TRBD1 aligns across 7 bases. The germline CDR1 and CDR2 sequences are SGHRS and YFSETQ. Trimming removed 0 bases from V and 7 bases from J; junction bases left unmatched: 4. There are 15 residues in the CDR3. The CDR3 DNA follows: TGCGCCAGCAGCTTGGACAGGGGCGGCAATTCACCCCTCCACTTT. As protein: CASSLDRGGNSPLHF.

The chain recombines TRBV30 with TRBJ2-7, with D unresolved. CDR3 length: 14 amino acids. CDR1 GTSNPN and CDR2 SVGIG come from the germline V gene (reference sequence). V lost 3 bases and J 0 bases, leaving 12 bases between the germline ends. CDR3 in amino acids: CAWSHPHNSYEQYF. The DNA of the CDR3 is TGTGCCTGGAGCCACCCCCACAACTCCTACGAGCAGTACTTC.

The CDR3 region is CAISDSTGQGAFEQYF. DNA of the CDR3: TGTGCCATCAGTGACAGCACTGGACAGGGGGCGTTCGAGCAGTACTTC. J is TRBJ2-7 and V is TRBV10-3; 11 nucleotides align to TRBD1. Germline values: CDR1 ENHRY, CDR2 SYGVKD. CDR3 length: 16 residues. V trimming: 3 bases; J trimming: 6 bases; junction bases outside the gene matches: 10.

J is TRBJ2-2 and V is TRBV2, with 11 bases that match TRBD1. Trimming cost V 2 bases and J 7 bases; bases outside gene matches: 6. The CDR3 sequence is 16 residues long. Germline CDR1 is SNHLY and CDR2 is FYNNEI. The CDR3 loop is CASSEPGQGAGGELFF. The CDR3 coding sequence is TGTGCCAGCAGTGAACCCGGACAGGGGGCCGGCGGGGAGCTGTTTTTT.